These T cell receptor beta chains were read from a single sample in a study of cytomegalovirus exposure and HLA in healthy donors. Assay used: immunoSEQ multiplex PCR; TCRdb lists only in-frame clones, some missing. The profile shows under 150,000 clones, around 86% of them singletons. Sequencing input: PBMCs. The receptors here all came from a man between 18 and 29 years old in good health and CMV-seropositive. CDR3s include the opening cysteine and the closing phenylalanine or tryptophan. D genes are given only for firm matches. Not every row has a clone size; where given, it reads once, few, many or a size class.

V gene	clone size	D gene	J gene	CDR3 protein	CDR3 DNA
TRBV5-4	NA	TRBD2	TRBJ2-1	CASSTYRLADNNEQFF	TGTGCCAGCAGCACCTACCGACTAGCCGACAACAATGAGCAGTTCTTC
TRBV9	NA	TRBD2	TRBJ2-3	CASSVGLALDTQYF	TGTGCCAGCAGCGTAGGACTAGCGTTGGATACGCAGTATTTT
TRBV6-6	NA	TRBD2	TRBJ2-1	CASSYGLAGSNEQFF	TGTGCCAGCAGTTACGGACTAGCGGGGTCTAATGAGCAGTTCTTC
TRBV6-5	NA	NA	TRBJ1-3	CASSTPLGNTIYF	TGTGCCAGCAGTACCCCCCTAGGAAACACCATATATTTT
TRBV2	few	NA	TRBJ1-6	CASTGGSHSPLHF	TGTGCCAGCACTGGAGGATCCCATTCACCCCTCCACTTT
TRBV5-1	NA	TRBD1	TRBJ1-2	CASSRDRGREDGYTF	TGCGCCAGCAGCAGGGACAGGGGAAGAGAGGATGGCTACACCTTC
TRBV12-5	NA	TRBD1	TRBJ2-7	CASATTGDHEQYF	TGTGCTAGTGCCACGACAGGGGATCACGAGCAGTACTTC
TRBV14	NA	NA	TRBJ1-1	CASSQDKAGQLNTEAFF	TGTGCCAGCAGCCAAGATAAGGCAGGTCAGTTGAACACTGAAGCTTTCTTT
TRBV21-1	few	NA	TRBJ2-7	CASSINFTQGSMFYEQYF	TGTGCCAGCAGCATAAACTTTACCCAGGGCAGTATGTTTTACGAGCAGTACTTC
TRBV7-9	NA	TRBD1	TRBJ1-1	CASSLRDSKTEAFF	TGTGCCAGCAGCTTACGGGACAGCAAAACAGAAGCTTTCTTT
TRBV18	NA	NA	TRBJ2-3	CASSPPQQQRESPQYF	TGTGCCAGCTCACCACCGCAGCAGCAAAGGGAGAGTCCGCAGTATTTT
TRBV5-1	NA	NA	TRBJ1-5	CASSEDYGGPQHF	TGCGCCAGCAGCGAGGATTACGGTGGGCCCCAGCATTTT
TRBV5-1	NA	NA	TRBJ2-1	CASSAREYNEQFF	TGCGCCAGCAGCGCAAGGGAGTACAATGAGCAGTTCTTC
TRBV4-1	NA	NA	TRBJ2-1	CASSQDRSAGGNNEQFF	TGCGCCAGCAGCCAAGATAGGAGCGCGGGTGGAAACAATGAGCAGTTCTTC
TRBV6-5	once	TRBD2	TRBJ2-7	CASSYALTSGSHEQYF	TGTGCCAGCAGTTACGCCCTGACTAGCGGGAGCCACGAGCAGTACTTC
TRBV29-1	NA	NA	TRBJ1-1	CSVKYIGQLNTEAFF	TGCAGCGTTAAATACATCGGACAGCTGAACACTGAAGCTTTCTTT
TRBV25-1	NA	TRBD1	TRBJ1-2	CASRGETGERGYGYTF	TGTGCCAGCAGAGGGGAGACAGGGGAAAGGGGCTATGGCTACACCTTC
TRBV27	NA	NA	TRBJ2-5	CASSPGWGRETQYF	TGTGCCAGCAGTCCCGGTTGGGGGCGGGAGACCCAGTACTTC
TRBV5-5	NA	TRBD1	TRBJ2-4	CASSRTGTGAKNIQYF	TGTGCCAGCAGCAGAACCGGGACAGGGGCCAAAAACATTCAGTACTTC
TRBV4-2	NA	TRBD2	TRBJ2-7	CASSQVTSGTYEQYF	TGTGCCAGCAGCCAAGTAACTAGCGGGACTTACGAGCAGTACTTC
TRBV19	medium-sized	NA	TRBJ2-1	CASSKGDYNEQFF	TGTGCCAGTAGTAAGGGGGATTACAATGAGCAGTTCTTC
TRBV15	NA	TRBD1	TRBJ1-1	CATSITVGTGPGTTEAFF	TGTGCCACCAGCATCACCGTAGGGACAGGGCCTGGTACCACTGAAGCTTTCTTT